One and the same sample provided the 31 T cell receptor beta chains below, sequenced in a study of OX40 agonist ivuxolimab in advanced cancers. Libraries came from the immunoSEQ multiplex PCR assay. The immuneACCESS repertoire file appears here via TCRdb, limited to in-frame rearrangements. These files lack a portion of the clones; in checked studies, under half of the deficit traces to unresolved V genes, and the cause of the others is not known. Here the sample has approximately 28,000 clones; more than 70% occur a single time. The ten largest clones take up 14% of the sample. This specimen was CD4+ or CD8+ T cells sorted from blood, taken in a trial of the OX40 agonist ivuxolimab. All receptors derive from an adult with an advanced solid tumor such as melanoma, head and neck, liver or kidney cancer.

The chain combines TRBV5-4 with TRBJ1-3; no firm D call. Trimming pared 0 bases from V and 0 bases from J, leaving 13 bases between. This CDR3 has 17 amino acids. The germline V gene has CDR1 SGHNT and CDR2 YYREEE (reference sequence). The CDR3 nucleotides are TGTGCCAGCAGCTTGGGGTTCGGCAGCTCCTCTGGAAACACCATATATTTT. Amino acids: CASSLGFGSSSGNTIYF.

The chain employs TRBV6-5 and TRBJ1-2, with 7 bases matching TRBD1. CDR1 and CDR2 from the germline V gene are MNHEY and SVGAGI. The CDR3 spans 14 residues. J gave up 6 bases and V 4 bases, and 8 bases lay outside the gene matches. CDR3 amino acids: CASSSQGVTHGYTF. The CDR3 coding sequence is TGTGCCAGCAGTTCGCAGGGGGTGACCCATGGCTACACCTTC.

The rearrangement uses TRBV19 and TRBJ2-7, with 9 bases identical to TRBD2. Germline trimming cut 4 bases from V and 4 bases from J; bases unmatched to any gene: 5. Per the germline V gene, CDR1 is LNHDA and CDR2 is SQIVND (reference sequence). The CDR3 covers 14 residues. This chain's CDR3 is CASSNLAGPYEQYF. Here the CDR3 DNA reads TGTGCCAGTAGTAACCTAGCGGGGCCGTACGAGCAGTACTTC.

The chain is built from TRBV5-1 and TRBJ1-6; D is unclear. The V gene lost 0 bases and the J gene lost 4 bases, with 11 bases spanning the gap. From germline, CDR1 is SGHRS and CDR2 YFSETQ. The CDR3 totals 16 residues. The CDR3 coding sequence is TGCGCCAGCAGCTTGGAGACCGGGTCTTATAATTCACCCCTCCACTTT. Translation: CASSLETGSYNSPLHF.

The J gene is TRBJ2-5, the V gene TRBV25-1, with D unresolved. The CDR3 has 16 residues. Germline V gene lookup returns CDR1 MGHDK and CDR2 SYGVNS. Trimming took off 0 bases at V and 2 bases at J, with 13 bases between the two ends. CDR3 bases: TGTGCCAGCAGTGAATATCGAAGGGCGACACAAGAGACCCAGTACTTC. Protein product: CASSEYRRATQETQYF. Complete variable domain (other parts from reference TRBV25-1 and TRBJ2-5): EADIYQTPRYLVIGTGKKITLECSQTMGHDKMYWYQQDPGMELHLIHYSYGVNSTEKGDLSSESTVSRIRTEHFPLTLESARPSHTSQYLCASSEYRRATQETQYFGPGTRLLVL.

CDR3 region: CAWSVPGMYYGYTF. The CDR3 DNA reads as TGTGCCTGGAGTGTGCCAGGGATGTACTATGGCTACACCTTC. This chain uses TRBV30 with TRBJ1-2, with a possible D match to TRBD1 (5 bases). The CDR3 runs to 14 residues. The germline V and J ends were trimmed by 0 bases and 3 bases, with 11 bases remaining between them. The germline V gene encodes CDR1 GTSNPN and CDR2 SVGIG (reference sequence). The complete variable domain, with remaining parts taken from reference TRBV30 and TRBJ1-2, reads SQTIHQWPATLVQPVGSPLSLECTVEGTSNPNLYWYRQAAGRGLQLLFYSVGIGQISSEVPQNLSASRPQDRQFILSSKKLLLSDSGFYLCAWSVPGMYYGYTFGSGTRLTVV.

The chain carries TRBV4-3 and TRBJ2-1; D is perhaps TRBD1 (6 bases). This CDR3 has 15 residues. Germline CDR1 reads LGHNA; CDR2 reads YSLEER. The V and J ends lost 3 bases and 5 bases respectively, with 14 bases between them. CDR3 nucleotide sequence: TGCGCCAGCAGCCAGCGAGACAGGTTAAACAATGAGCAGTTCTTC. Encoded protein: CASSQRDRLNNEQFF.

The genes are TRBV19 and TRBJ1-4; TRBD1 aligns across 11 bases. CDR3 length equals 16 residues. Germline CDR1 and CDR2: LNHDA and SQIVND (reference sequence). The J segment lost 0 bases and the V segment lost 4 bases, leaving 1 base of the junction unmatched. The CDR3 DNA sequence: TGTGCCAGTAGTACGGGACAGGGGGCAACTAATGAAAAACTGTTTTTT. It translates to CASSTGQGATNEKLFF.

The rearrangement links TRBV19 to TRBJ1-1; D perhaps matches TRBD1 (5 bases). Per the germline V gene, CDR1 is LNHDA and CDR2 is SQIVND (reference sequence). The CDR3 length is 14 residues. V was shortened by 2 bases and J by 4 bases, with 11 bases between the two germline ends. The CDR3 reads CASSIISGGTEAFF. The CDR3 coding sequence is TGTGCCAGTAGTATAATTTCGGGGGGCACTGAAGCTTTCTTT.

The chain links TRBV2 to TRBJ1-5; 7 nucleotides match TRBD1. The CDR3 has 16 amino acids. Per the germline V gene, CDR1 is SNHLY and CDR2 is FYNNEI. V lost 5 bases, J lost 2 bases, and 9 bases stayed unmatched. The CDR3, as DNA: TGTGCCAGCAGTTACAGACAGGGAAGAGGCAATCAGCCCCAGCATTTT. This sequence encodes CASSYRQGRGNQPQHF. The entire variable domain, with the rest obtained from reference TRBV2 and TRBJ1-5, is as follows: EPEVTQTPSHQVTQMGQEVILRCVPISNHLYFYWYRQILGQKVEFLVSFYNNEISEKSEIFDDQFSVERPDGSNFTLKIRSTKLEDSAMYFCASSYRQGRGNQPQHFGDGTRLSIL.

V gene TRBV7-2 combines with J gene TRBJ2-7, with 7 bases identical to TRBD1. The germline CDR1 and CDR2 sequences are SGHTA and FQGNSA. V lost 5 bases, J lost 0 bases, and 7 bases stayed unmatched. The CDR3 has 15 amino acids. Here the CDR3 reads CASSVGGSTSYEQYF. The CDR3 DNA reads TGTGCCAGCAGCGTAGGGGGCAGTACCTCCTACGAGCAGTACTTC.

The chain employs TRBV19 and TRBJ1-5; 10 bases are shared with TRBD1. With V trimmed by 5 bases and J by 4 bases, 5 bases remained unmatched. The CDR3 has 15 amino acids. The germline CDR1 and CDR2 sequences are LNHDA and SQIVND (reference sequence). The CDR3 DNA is TGTGCCAGTAGTGGAGGGACAGGGGCTAATCAGCCCCAGCATTTT. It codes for CASSGGTGANQPQHF. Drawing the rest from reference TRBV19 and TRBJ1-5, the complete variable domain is DGGITQSPKYLFRKEGQNVTLSCEQNLNHDAMYWYRQDPGQGLRLIYYSQIVNDFQKGDIAEGYSVSREKKESFPLTVTSAQKNPTAFYLCASSGGTGANQPQHFGDGTRLSIL.

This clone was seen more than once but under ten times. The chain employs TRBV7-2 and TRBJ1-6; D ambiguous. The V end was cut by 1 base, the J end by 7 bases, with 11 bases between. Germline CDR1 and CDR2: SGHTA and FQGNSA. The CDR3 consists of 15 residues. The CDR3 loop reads CASSLDTAPNSPLHF. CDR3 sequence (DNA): TGTGCCAGCAGCTTAGATACAGCACCCAATTCACCCCTCCACTTT.

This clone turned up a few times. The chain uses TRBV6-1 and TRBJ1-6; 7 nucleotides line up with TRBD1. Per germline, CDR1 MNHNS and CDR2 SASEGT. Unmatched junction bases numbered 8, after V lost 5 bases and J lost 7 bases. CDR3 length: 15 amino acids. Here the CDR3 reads CASSTRDRANSPLHF. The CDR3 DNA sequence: TGTGCCAGCAGTACCAGGGACAGAGCAAATTCACCCCTCCACTTT.

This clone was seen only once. The CDR3 spells CASSLGGGLQETQYF. CDR3 nucleotides: TGCGCCAGCAGCTTAGGCGGGGGCCTCCAAGAGACCCAGTACTTC. The V and J genes are TRBV5-1 and TRBJ2-5, with D perhaps TRBD2 (7 bases). The length of the CDR3 is 15 residues. Trimming left V 2 bases short and J 1 base short, with 12 bases between. CDR1 SGHRS and CDR2 YFSETQ come from the germline V gene.

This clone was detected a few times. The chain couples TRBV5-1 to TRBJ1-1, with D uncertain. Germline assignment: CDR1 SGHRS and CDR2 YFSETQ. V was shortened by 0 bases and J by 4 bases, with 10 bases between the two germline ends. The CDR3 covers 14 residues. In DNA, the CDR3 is TGCGCCAGCAGCTTGGGAGGCAGCTCCACTGAAGCTTTCTTT. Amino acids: CASSLGGSSTEAFF.

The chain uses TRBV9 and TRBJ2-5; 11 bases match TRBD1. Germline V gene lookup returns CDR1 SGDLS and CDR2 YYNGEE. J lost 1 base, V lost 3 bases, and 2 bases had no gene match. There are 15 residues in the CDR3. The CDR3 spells CASSAGTGGQETQYF. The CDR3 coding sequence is TGTGCCAGCAGCGCTGGGACAGGGGGCCAAGAGACCCAGTACTTC. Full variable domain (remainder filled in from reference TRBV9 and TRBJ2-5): DSGVTQTPKHLITATGQRVTLRCSPRSGDLSVYWYQQSLDQGLQFLIQYYNGEERAKGNILERFSAQQFPDLHSELNLSSLELGDSALYFCASSAGTGGQETQYFGPGTRLLVL.

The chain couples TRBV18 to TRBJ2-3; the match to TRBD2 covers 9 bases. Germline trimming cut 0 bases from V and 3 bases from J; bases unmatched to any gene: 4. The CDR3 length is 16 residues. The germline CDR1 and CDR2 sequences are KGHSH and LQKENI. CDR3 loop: CASSPPTLAGTDTQYF. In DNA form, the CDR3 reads TGTGCCAGCTCACCACCGACGCTAGCGGGGACAGATACGCAGTATTTT.

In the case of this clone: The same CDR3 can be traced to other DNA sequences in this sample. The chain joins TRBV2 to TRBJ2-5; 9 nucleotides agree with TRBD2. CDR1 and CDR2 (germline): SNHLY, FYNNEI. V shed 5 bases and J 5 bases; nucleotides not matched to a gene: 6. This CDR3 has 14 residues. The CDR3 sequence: CASSTGLARETQYF. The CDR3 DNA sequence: TGTGCCAGCAGTACGGGACTAGCTCGGGAGACCCAGTACTTC.

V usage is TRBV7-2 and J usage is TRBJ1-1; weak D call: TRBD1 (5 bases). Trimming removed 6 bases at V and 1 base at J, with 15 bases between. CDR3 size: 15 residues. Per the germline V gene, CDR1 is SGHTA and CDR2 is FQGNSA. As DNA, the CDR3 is TGTGCCAGCAGATCCCGGGGCGGGGGGAACACTGAAGCTTTCTTT. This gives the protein CASRSRGGGNTEAFF.

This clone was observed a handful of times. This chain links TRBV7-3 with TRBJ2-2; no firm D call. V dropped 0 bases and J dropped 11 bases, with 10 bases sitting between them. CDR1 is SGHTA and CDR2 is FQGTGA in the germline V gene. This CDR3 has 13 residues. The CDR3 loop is CASSLTSGGELFF. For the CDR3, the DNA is TGTGCCAGCAGCTTAACGTCGGGTGGAGAGCTGTTTTTT. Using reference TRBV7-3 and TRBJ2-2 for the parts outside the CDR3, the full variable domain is GAGVSQTPSNKVTEKGKYVELRCDPISGHTALYWYRQSLGQGPEFLIYFQGTGAADDSGLPNDRFFAVRPEGSVSTLKIQRTERGDSAVYLCASSLTSGGELFFGEGSRLTVL.

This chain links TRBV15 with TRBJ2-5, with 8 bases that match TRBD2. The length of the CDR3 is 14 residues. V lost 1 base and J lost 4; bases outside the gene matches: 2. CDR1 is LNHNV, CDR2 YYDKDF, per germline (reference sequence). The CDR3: CATSRASGGETQYF. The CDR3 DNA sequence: TGTGCCACCAGCAGAGCCAGCGGGGGAGAGACCCAGTACTTC.

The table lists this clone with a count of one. This chain's CDR3 is CATSRDTLRSRALYNSPLHF. Here the CDR3 DNA reads TGTGCCACCAGCAGAGATACCCTCCGGAGCAGGGCCCTCTATAATTCACCCCTCCACTTT. The chain carries TRBV15 and TRBJ1-6; tentative D call: TRBD1 (5 bases). Germline V gene data show CDR1 as LNHNV and CDR2 as YYDKDF (reference sequence). Deletions cut 0 bases from V and 3 bases from J, with 21 bases between. This CDR3 has 20 residues.

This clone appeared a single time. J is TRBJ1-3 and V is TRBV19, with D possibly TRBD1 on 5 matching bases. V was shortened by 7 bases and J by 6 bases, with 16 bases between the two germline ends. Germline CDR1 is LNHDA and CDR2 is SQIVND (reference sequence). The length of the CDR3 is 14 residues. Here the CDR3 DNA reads TGTGCCAGTACCCCGGGACGGAGATTAAACACCATATATTTT. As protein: CASTPGRRLNTIYF.

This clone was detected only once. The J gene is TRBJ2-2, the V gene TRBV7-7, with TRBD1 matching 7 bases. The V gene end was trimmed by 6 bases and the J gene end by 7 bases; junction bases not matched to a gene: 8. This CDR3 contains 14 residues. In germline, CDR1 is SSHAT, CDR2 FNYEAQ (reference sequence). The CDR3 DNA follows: TGTGCCAGCAGGCGACAGGGTATAAGCGGGGAGCTGTTTTTT. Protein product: CASRRQGISGELFF.

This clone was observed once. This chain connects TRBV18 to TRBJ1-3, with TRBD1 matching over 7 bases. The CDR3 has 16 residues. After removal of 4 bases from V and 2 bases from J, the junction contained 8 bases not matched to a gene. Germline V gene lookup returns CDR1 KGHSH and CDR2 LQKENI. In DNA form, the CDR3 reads TGTGCCAGCTCACTCCGGGACAGTGGAACTGGAAACACCATATATTTT. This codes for CASSLRDSGTGNTIYF. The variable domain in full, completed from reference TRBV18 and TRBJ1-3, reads NAGVMQNPRHLVRRRGQEARLRCSPMKGHSHVYWYRQLPEEGLKFMVYLQKENIIDESGMPKERFSAEFPKEGPSILRIQQVVRGDSAAYFCASSLRDSGTGNTIYFGEGSWLTVV.

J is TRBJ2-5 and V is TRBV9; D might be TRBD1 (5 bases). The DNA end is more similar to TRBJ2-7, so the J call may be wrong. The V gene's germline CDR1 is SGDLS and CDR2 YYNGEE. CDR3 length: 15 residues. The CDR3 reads CASSEGQGATYEQYF. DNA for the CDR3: TGTGCCAGCAGCGAGGGGCAAGGGGCTACCTACGAGCAGTACTTC.

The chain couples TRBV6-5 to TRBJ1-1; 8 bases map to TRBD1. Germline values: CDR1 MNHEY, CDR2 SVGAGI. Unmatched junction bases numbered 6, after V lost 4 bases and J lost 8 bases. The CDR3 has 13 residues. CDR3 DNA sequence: TGTGCCAGCAGTTCCTCCGACAGGGGCGAAGCTTTCTTT. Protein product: CASSSSDRGEAFF.

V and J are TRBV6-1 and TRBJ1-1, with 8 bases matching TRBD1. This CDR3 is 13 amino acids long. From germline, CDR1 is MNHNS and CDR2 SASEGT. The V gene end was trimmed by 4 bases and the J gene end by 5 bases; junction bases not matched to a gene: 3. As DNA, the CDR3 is TGTGCCAGCAGTGGCAGGGGGCAAACTGAAGCTTTCTTT. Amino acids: CASSGRGQTEAFF.

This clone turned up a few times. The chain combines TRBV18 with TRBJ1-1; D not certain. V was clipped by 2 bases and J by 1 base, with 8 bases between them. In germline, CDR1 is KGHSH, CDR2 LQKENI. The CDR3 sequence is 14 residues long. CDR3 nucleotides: TGTGCCAGCTCACCAGCGGCACCGAACACTGAAGCTTTCTTT. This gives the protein CASSPAAPNTEAFF. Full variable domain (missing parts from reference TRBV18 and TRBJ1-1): NAGVMQNPRHLVRRRGQEARLRCSPMKGHSHVYWYRQLPEEGLKFMVYLQKENIIDESGMPKERFSAEFPKEGPSILRIQQVVRGDSAAYFCASSPAAPNTEAFFGQGTRLTVV.

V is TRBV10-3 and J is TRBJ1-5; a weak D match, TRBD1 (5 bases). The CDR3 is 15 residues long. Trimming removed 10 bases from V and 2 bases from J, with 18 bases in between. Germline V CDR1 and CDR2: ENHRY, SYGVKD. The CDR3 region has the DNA TGTGCCACGTCGAGAGGGGAAGACGGCAATCAGCCCCAGCATTTT. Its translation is CATSRGEDGNQPQHF.